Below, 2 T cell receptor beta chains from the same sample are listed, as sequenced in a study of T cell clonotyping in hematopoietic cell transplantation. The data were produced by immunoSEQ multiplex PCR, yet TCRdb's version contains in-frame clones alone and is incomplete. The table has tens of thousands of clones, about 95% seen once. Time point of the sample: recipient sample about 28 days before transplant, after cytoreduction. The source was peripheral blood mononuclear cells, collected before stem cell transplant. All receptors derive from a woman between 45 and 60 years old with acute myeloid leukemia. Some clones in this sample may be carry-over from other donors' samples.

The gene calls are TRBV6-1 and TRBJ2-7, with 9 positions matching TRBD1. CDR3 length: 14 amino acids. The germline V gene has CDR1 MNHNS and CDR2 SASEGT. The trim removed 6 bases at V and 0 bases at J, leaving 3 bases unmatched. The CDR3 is CASSDRGSSYEQYF. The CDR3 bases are TGTGCCAGCAGCGACAGGGGGAGCTCCTACGAGCAGTACTTC.

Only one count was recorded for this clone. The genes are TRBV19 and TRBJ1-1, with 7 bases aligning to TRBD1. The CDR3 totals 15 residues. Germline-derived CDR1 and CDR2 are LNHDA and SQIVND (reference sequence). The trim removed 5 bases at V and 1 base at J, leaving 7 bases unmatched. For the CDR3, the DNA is TGTGCCAGTAGTCCCTTCAGGGGGGCGAACACTGAAGCTTTCTTT. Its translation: CASSPFRGANTEAFF.